This TCR beta chain was documented in a study of blood T cells in healthy people across ages. This clonotype showed up just once. The CDR3 is made up of 15 amino acids. V was trimmed by 5 bases and J by 10 bases, leaving 20 bases between them. Combining a sample-barcoded 5' primer with a J-beta primer mix, a second PCR ran for about 6 to 11 cycles. Each cDNA molecule was tagged by a template-switch adaptor that had 12 random nucleotides. TCRdb re-derived calls from the 5' RACE reads in MiXCR, one entry per CDR3 protein. The sample lists just over 1 million distinct CDR3 sequences; around 43% were seen once.

The sequence was obtained from a woman in her fifties or sixties in good health. Material for sequencing was blood. The rearrangement uses TRBV12-3 or TRBV12-4 and TRBJ1-4; a weak D match, TRBD1 (5 bases). CDR3 in amino acids: CASSLTAGPNGKLFF. CDR3 nucleotides: TGTGCCAGCAGTCTGACGGCAGGGCCGAACGGAAAACTGTTTTTT.